Below, 21 T cell receptor beta chains from the same sample are listed, as sequenced in a study of T cell repertoires in cytomegalovirus infection. TCRdb itself ran the reads through MiXCR, one entry per CDR3 protein. The sample lists around 530,000 distinct CDR3 sequences, about 25% occurring once. Sequenced material: PBMCs. The source is a human donor in good health (CMV status not recorded). Some clones in this sample may be carry-over from other donors' samples.

A few counts support this clonotype. The J gene is TRBJ2-5, the V gene TRBV7-6; 12 bases match TRBD1. This CDR3 is built from 18 residues. CDR1 is SGHVS and CDR2 is FNYEAQ in the germline V gene. V shed 5 bases, J shed 2 bases, and the junction held 12 bases outside the gene matches. CDR3 in amino acids: CASSPRDRGLGKQETQYF. CDR3 nucleotides: TGTGCCAGCAGCCCCCGGGACAGGGGGCTCGGGAAACAAGAGACCCAGTACTTC.

This CDR3 reads CASSHLRGTGELFF. In nucleotides, the CDR3 is TGTGCCAGCAGCCATCTTCGGGGCACCGGGGAGCTGTTTTTT. The rearrangement links TRBV11-3 to TRBJ2-2, with a weak D call TRBD2 (5 bases). The V end was cut by 5 bases, the J end by 4 bases, with 11 bases between. The CDR3 is 14 residues long. Germline V CDR1 and CDR2: SGHNT, YENEEA.

The chain joins TRBV19 to TRBJ2-1; D is unresolved. The CDR3 is made up of 14 amino acids. V lost 6 bases and J 7 bases, leaving 16 bases between the germline ends. The V gene's germline CDR1 is LNHDA and CDR2 SQIVND (reference sequence). The CDR3 DNA follows: TGTGCCAGTAGCCAAACGATTGTTGTAAATGAGCAGTTCTTC. Translation gives CASSQTIVVNEQFF.

The chain has TRBV7-3 and TRBJ2-3, with TRBD2 matching 9 bases. This CDR3 is built from 16 residues. Germline loops: CDR1 SGHTA, CDR2 FQGTGA. J gave up 4 bases and V 0 bases, and 5 bases lay outside the gene matches. The CDR3 region has the DNA TGTGCCAGCAGCTTAACTAGCGGGAGTCCCGCAGATACGCAGTATTTT. Amino acids: CASSLTSGSPADTQYF.

This clonotype was detected only once. In DNA form, the CDR3 reads TGTGCCAGCAGTAAGATCGTCGGTGGGAACACTGAAGCTTTCTTT. Its translation is CASSKIVGGNTEAFF. This chain joins TRBV6-2 or TRBV6-3 and TRBJ1-1; D is undetermined. Looked up from germline, CDR1 is MNHEY and CDR2 is SVGEGT. This CDR3 is built from 15 residues. V dropped 5 bases and J dropped 1 base, with 14 bases sitting between them.

The chain carries TRBV20-1 and TRBJ1-1; 8 nucleotides line up with TRBD1. The CDR3 has 12 amino acids. Germline V gene lookup returns CDR1 DFQATT and CDR2 SNEGSKA (reference sequence). V lost 6 bases, J lost 7 bases, and 7 bases stayed unmatched. The CDR3 sequence is CSARRGRDEAFF. The DNA for the CDR3 is TGCAGTGCACGCAGGGGGCGCGATGAAGCTTTCTTT.

This clonotype was seen more than once but under ten times. V is TRBV28 and J is TRBJ2-1; a weak D match, TRBD1 (6 bases). The CDR3 length is 16 residues. Germline loops: CDR1 MDHEN, CDR2 SYDVKM. Deletions cut 6 bases from V and 4 bases from J, with 19 bases between. CDR3 DNA: TGTGCCAGCAGCCGTGGGATCACAGGGAAGTACAATGAGCAGTTCTTC. Translated, it gives CASSRGITGKYNEQFF.

J is TRBJ1-2 and V is TRBV4-3; D uncertain. With 2 bases removed from V and 4 bases from J, the gap between germline ends came to 14 bases. Germline CDR1 and CDR2: LGHNA and YSLEER. There are 15 residues in the CDR3. For the CDR3, the DNA is TGCGCCAGCAGCCAACATCCCAAGGTGCTCTATGGCTACACCTTC. It translates to CASSQHPKVLYGYTF.

The V call is TRBV12-3 or TRBV12-4, the J call TRBJ2-1; D may be TRBD2 (5 bases). The V end lost 6 bases, the J end lost 8 bases, and 8 bases lay between the germline ends. There are 11 residues in the CDR3. CDR3 nucleotide sequence: TGTGCCAGCAGAGGGAGCTATGAGCAGTTCTTC. Its translation is CASRGSYEQFF.

This clonotype was seen only a few times. V is TRBV10-3 and J is TRBJ2-5, with D maybe TRBD2 (5 bases). In germline, CDR1 is ENHRY, CDR2 SYGVKD. Trimming removed 0 bases from V and 3 bases from J, with 11 bases in between. This CDR3 comprises 15 residues. The CDR3 loop reads CAISESTPGKETQYF. The CDR3 coding sequence is TGTGCCATCAGTGAGTCGACTCCGGGAAAAGAGACCCAGTACTTC.

This clonotype was counted many times. V is TRBV7-8 and J is TRBJ2-5; tentatively, D is TRBD1 or TRBD2 (6 bases each). V was cut by 3 bases and J by 2 bases, with 13 bases left in between. The CDR3 contains 15 residues. Germline lookup yields CDR1 SGHVS and CDR2 FQNEAQ. CDR3 loop: CASSLYRGLQETQYF. In DNA form, the CDR3 reads TGTGCCAGCAGCTTGTACCGGGGGCTTCAAGAGACCCAGTACTTC.

The rearrangement joins TRBV7-3 to TRBJ2-1, with D hard to call. Per the germline V gene, CDR1 is SGHTA and CDR2 is FQGTGA. Deletions cut 4 bases from V and 8 bases from J, with 12 bases between. This CDR3 comprises 13 residues. The CDR3, as DNA: TGTGCCAGCAGCTCGCTTGCCCAGGATGAGCAGTTCTTC. Its protein is CASSSLAQDEQFF. Drawing the rest from reference TRBV7-3 and TRBJ2-1, the complete variable domain is GAGVSQTPSNKVTEKGKYVELRCDPISGHTALYWYRQSLGQGPEFLIYFQGTGAADDSGLPNDRFFAVRPEGSVSTLKIQRTERGDSAVYLCASSSLAQDEQFFGPGTRLTVL.

This clonotype turned up a few times. This chain uses TRBV28 with TRBJ1-2; a weak D match, TRBD1 (5 bases). The length of the CDR3 is 16 residues. V lost 2 bases to trimming and J lost 0 bases, with 13 bases between them. Germline CDR1 MDHEN, CDR2 SYDVKM. CDR3 nucleotide sequence: TGTGCCAGCAGTTTACCTTCGACAGTTGCTAACTATGGCTACACCTTC. It yields the protein CASSLPSTVANYGYTF.

In this sample, this clonotype turned up a few times. This rearrangement joins TRBV5-5 to TRBJ1-4; D call uncertain. V lost 1 base and J lost 2, with 12 bases in between. CDR1 SGHKS and CDR2 YYEKEE come from the germline V gene (reference sequence). The CDR3 contains 16 residues. The CDR3 region is CASSLWGAVTNEKLFF. The CDR3 nucleotides read TGTGCCAGCAGCTTGTGGGGTGCAGTGACTAATGAAAAACTGTTTTTT.

The chain couples TRBV5-1 to TRBJ2-7; D gene ambiguous. Deletions cut 0 bases from V and 0 bases from J, with 10 bases between. The length of the CDR3 is 15 residues. Germline assignment: CDR1 SGHRS and CDR2 YFSETQ. The CDR3 sequence is CASSLDGVGSYEQYF. In DNA, the CDR3 is TGCGCCAGCAGCTTGGACGGAGTAGGCTCCTACGAGCAGTACTTC.

This clonotype was seen at least ten times. The CDR3 is CASSSGTGGHGRNQPQHF. The DNA of the CDR3 is TGTGCCAGCAGTTCCGGGACAGGGGGCCACGGTCGCAATCAGCCCCAGCATTTT. The rearrangement joins TRBV12-3 or TRBV12-4 to TRBJ1-5; 12 nucleotides line up with TRBD1. Trimming cost V 4 bases and J 2 bases; bases outside gene matches: 9. The CDR3 contains 18 residues.

The gene calls are TRBV19 and TRBJ2-7, with TRBD1 matching 11 bases. Germline V gene lookup returns CDR1 LNHDA and CDR2 SQIVND (reference sequence). This CDR3 has 12 residues. V lost 10 bases and J lost 6; bases outside the gene matches: 5. CDR3 region: CATLGQGGEQYV. As DNA, the CDR3 is TGTGCCACCTTGGGACAGGGGGGCGAGCAGTACGTC.

The chain employs TRBV4-3 and TRBJ2-7; D uncertain. Germline V gene lookup returns CDR1 LGHNA and CDR2 YSLEER. Trimming shortened V by 1 base and J by 2 bases, and 9 bases separated the two germline ends. This CDR3 comprises 14 residues. The CDR3: CASSQAYTTYEQYF. The CDR3 coding sequence is TGCGCCAGCAGCCAAGCCTACACTACCTACGAGCAGTACTTC.

This clonotype was found many times. The rearrangement joins TRBV19 to TRBJ1-5; a weak D match, TRBD1 (5 bases). Trimming removed 3 bases from V and 2 bases from J, with 11 bases in between. Looked up from germline, CDR1 is LNHDA and CDR2 is SQIVND (reference sequence). The CDR3 runs 15 residues. The CDR3 DNA reads TGTGCCAGTAGTATTGTAGGGGATGGCAATCAGCCCCAGCATTTT. It codes for CASSIVGDGNQPQHF.

The J gene is TRBJ2-6, the V gene TRBV7-9; D is tentatively TRBD1 or TRBD2 (5 bases each). V gave up 5 bases and J gave up 0 bases, with 14 bases separating them. The CDR3 extends over 17 amino acids. Germline values: CDR1 SEHNR, CDR2 FQNEAQ (reference sequence). DNA of the CDR3: TGTGCCAGCAGCCCGGGACGGAGGCTCTCTGGGGCCAACGTCCTGACTTTC. Translation gives CASSPGRRLSGANVLTF. Variable domain in full (rest from reference TRBV7-9 and TRBJ2-6): DTGVSQNPRHKITKRGQNVTFRCDPISEHNRLYWYRQTLGQGPEFLTYFQNEAQLEKSRLLSDRFSAERPKGSFSTLEIQRTEQGDSAMYLCASSPGRRLSGANVLTFGAGSRLTVL.

This clonotype was seen many times. This chain connects TRBV7-2 to TRBJ2-2; perhaps TRBD1 as D (8 bases). Trimming took 5 bases from V and 4 from J, leaving 17 bases between them. Germline CDR1 reads SGHTA; CDR2 reads FQGNSA. The CDR3 runs to 16 residues. The CDR3 coding sequence is TGTGCCAGCAGCACCGGACAGGGAGGGATCACCGGGGAGCTGTTTTTT. It translates to CASSTGQGGITGELFF.